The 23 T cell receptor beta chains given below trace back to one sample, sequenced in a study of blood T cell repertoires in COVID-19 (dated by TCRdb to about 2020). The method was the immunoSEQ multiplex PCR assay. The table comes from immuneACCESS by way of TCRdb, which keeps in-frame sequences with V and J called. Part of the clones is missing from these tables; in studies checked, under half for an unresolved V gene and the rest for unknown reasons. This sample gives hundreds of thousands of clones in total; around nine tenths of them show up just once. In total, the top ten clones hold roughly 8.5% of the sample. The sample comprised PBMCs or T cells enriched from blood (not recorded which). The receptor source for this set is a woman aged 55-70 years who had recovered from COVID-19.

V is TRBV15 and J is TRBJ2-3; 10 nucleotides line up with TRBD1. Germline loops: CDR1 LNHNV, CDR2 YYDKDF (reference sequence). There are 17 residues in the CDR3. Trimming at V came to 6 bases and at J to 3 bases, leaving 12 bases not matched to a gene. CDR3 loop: CATRSVLGTGATDTQYF. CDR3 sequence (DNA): TGTGCCACCAGAAGCGTCCTTGGGACAGGGGCAACAGATACGCAGTATTTT.

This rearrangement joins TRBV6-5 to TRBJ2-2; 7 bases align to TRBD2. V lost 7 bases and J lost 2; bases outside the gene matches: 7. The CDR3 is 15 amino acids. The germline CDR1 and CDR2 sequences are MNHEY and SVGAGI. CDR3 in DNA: TGTGCCAGCACCAACCGGGGGGACAACACCGGGGAGCTGTTTTTT. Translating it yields CASTNRGDNTGELFF.

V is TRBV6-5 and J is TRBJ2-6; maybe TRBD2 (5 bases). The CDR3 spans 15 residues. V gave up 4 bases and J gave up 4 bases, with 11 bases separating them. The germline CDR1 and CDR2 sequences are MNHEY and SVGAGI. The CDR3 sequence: CASSSLSAGANVLTF. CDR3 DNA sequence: TGTGCCAGCAGTTCCCTTAGCGCAGGGGCCAACGTCCTGACTTTC.

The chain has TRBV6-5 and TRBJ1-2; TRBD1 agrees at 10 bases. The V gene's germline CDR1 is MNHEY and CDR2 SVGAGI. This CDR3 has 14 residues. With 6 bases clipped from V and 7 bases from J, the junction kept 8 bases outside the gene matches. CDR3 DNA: TGTGCCAGCAGAAAGACAGGGGGCCTCGGTGGCTACACCTTC. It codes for CASRKTGGLGGYTF.

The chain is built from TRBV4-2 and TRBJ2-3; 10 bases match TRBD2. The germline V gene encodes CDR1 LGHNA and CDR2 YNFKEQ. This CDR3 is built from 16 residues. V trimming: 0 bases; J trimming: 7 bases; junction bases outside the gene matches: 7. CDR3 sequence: CASSQETAGGPNTQYF. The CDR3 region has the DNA TGTGCCAGCAGCCAAGAAACAGCGGGGGGGCCCAATACGCAGTATTTT.

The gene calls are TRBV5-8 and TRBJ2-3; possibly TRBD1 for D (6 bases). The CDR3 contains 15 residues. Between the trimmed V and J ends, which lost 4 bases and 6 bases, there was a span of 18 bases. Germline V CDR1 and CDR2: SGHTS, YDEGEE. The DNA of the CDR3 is TGTGCCAGCAGCCTGAACCCGGGACAAAGTGATACGCAGTATTTT. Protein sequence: CASSLNPGQSDTQYF.

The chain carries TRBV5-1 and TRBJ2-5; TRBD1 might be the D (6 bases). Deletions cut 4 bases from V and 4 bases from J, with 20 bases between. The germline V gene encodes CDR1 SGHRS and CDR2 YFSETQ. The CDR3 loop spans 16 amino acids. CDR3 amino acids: CASSLGPGTTGETQYF. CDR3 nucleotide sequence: TGCGCCAGCAGCCTAGGCCCCGGGACAACTGGAGAGACCCAGTACTTC. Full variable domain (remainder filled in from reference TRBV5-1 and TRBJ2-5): KAGVTQTPRYLIKTRGQQVTLSCSPISGHRSVSWYQQTPGQGLQFLFEYFSETQRNKGNFPGRFSGRQFSNSRSEMNVSTLELGDSALYLCASSLGPGTTGETQYFGPGTRLLVL.

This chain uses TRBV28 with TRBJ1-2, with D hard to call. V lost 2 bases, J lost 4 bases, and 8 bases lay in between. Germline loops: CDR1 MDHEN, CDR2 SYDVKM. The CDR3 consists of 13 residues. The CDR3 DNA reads TGTGCCAGCAGTTTAGCCCGGGGCTATGGCTACACCTTC. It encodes CASSLARGYGYTF.

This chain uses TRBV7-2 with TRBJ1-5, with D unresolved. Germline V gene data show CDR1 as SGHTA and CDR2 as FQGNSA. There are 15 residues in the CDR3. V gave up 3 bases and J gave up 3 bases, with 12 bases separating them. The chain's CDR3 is CASSFNFGDNQPQHF. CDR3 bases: TGTGCCAGCAGCTTTAATTTCGGTGACAATCAGCCCCAGCATTTT.

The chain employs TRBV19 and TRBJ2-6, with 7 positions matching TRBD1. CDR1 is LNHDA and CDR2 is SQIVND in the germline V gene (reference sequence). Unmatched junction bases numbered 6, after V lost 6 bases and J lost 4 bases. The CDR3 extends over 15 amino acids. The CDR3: CASSLQGRGANVLTF. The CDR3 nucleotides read TGTGCCAGTAGCCTACAGGGGAGAGGGGCCAACGTCCTGACTTTC.

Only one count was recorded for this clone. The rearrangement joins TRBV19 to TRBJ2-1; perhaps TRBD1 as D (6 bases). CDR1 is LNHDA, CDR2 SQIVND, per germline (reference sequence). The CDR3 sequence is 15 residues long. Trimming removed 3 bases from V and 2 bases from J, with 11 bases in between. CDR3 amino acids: CASSILQGTYNEQFF. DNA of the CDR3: TGTGCCAGTAGTATCTTACAGGGAACCTACAATGAGCAGTTCTTC.

CDR3 region: CASSPMTGYEQYF. The CDR3 region has the DNA TGTGCCAGCTCACCCATGACAGGTTACGAGCAGTACTTC. V usage is TRBV18 and J usage is TRBJ2-7; D might be TRBD1 (6 bases). Looked up from germline, CDR1 is KGHSH and CDR2 is LQKENI. Trimming stripped 3 bases from V and 4 bases from J, with 10 bases between. The CDR3 is 13 amino acids.

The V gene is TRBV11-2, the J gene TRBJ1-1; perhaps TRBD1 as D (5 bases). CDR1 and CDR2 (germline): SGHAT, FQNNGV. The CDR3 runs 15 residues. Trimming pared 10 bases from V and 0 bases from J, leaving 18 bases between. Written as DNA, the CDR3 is TGTGCCACCCATAAAGGGGCAGGACTGAACACTGAAGCTTTCTTT. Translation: CATHKGAGLNTEAFF.

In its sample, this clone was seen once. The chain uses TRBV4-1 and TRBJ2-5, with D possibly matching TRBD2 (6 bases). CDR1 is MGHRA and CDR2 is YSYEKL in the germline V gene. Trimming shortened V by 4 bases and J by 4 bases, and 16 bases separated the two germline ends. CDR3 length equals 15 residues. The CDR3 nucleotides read TGCGCCAGCAGCCCCCTGGGACGGAGGGGAGAGACCCAGTACTTC. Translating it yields CASSPLGRRGETQYF.

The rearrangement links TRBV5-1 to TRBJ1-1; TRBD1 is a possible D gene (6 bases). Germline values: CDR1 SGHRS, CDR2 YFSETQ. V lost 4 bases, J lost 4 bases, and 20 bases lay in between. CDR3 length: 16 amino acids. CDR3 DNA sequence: TGCGCCAGCAGCCCAAGTCGACAGGCGGCGATCACTGAAGCTTTCTTT. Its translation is CASSPSRQAAITEAFF.

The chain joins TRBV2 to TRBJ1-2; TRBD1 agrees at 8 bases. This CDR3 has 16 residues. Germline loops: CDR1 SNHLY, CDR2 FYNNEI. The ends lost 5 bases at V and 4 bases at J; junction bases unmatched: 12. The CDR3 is CASSLSLRGRFYGYTF. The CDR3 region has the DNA TGTGCCAGCAGTCTGAGCCTCAGGGGGCGCTTCTATGGCTACACCTTC.

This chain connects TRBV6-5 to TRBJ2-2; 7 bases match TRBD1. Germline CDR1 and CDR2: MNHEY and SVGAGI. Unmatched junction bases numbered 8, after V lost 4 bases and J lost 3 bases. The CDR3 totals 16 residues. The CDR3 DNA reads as TGTGCCAGCAGTTTTTACCGGGACAGATACACCGGGGAGCTGTTTTTT. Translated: CASSFYRDRYTGELFF.

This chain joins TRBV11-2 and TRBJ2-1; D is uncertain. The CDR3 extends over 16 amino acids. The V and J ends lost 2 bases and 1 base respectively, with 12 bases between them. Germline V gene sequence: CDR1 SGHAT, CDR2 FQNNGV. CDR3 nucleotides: TGTGCCAGCAGCTTAACGATCGAACATTCCTACAATGAGCAGTTCTTC. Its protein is CASSLTIEHSYNEQFF.

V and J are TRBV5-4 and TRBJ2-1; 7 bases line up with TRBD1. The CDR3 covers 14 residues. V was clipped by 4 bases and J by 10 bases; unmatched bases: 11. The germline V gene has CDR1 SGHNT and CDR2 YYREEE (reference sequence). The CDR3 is CASSPQDRPDEQFF. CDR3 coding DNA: TGTGCCAGCAGCCCCCAGGACAGGCCAGACGAGCAGTTCTTC.

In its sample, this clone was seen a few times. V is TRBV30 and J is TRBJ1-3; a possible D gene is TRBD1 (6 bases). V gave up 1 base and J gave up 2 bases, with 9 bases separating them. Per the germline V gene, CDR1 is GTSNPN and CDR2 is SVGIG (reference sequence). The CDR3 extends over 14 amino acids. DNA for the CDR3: TGTGCCTGGAGTGCGACAGGTCCTGGAAACACCATATATTTT. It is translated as CAWSATGPGNTIYF.

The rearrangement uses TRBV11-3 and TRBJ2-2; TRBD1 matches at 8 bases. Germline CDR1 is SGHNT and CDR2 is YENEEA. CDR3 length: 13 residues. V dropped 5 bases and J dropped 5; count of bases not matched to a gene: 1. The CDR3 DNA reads TGTGCCAGCAGCAGACAGGGGACCGGGGAGCTGTTTTTT. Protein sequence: CASSRQGTGELFF.

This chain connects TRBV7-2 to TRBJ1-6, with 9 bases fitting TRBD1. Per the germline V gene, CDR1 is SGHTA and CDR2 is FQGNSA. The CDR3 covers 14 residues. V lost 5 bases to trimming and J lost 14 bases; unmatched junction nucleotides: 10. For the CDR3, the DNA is TGTGCCAGCAGCCCGAGCCGGGACAGGGTTACCCTCCACTTT. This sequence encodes CASSPSRDRVTLHF.

This chain's CDR3 is CASSLGGTGREKLFF. In DNA, the CDR3 is TGTGCCAGCAGCTTAGGGGGAACAGGGCGGGAAAAACTGTTTTTT. This chain connects TRBV11-2 to TRBJ1-4, with a weak D call TRBD1 (6 bases). This CDR3 is 15 amino acids long. Germline CDR1 and CDR2: SGHAT and FQNNGV. V was pared by 1 base and J by 8 bases, with 14 bases between. Filled out from reference TRBV11-2 and TRBJ1-4, the complete variable domain reads EAGVAQSPRYKIIEKRQSVAFWCNPISGHATLYWYQQILGQGPKLLIQFQNNGVVDDSQLPKDRFSAERLKGVDSTLKIQPAKLEDSAVYLCASSLGGTGREKLFFGSGTQLSVL.